This TCR beta chain is from a study of blood T cells in healthy people across ages. Background on the study: About one barcoded beta molecule per two T cells was captured by template switching.

Study observations and caveats: More naive CD4+ cells and higher diversity marked long-lived donors relative to aged donors.

A second PCR, run for about 6 to 11 cycles, used a sample-barcoded 5' primer plus a J-beta primer mix. In TCRdb, the 5' RACE reads were re-called with MiXCR into one record per CDR3 protein. The sample has 1.5 million to 2 million distinct CDR3 sequences; around 42% are singletons. This clonotype was seen repeatedly, ten times or more. The antigen remains undetermined. The sample consisted of blood. This receptor was taken from a human donor in good health.

The CDR3 protein is CASSFFGVTDTQYF. In DNA, the CDR3 is TGTGCCAGCAGTTTTTTCGGGGTCACAGATACGCAGTATTTT. The chain links TRBV12-3 or TRBV12-4 to TRBJ2-3, with D possibly matching TRBD2 (5 bases). The CDR3 has 14 residues. The ends were cut back, 3 bases at V and 2 bases at J, with 9 bases in the middle.